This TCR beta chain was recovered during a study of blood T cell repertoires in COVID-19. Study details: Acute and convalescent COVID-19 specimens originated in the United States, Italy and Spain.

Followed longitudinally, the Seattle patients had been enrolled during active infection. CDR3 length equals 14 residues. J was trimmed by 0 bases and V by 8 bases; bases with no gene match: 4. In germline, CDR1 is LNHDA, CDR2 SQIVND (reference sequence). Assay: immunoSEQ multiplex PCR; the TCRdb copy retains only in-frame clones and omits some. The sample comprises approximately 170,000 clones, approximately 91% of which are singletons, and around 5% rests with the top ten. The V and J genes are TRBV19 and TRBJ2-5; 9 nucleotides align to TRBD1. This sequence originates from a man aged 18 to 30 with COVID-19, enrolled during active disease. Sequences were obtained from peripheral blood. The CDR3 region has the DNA TGTGCCAGTGACCGGGACAGGGACCAAGAGACCCAGTACTTC. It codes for CASDRDRDQETQYF.